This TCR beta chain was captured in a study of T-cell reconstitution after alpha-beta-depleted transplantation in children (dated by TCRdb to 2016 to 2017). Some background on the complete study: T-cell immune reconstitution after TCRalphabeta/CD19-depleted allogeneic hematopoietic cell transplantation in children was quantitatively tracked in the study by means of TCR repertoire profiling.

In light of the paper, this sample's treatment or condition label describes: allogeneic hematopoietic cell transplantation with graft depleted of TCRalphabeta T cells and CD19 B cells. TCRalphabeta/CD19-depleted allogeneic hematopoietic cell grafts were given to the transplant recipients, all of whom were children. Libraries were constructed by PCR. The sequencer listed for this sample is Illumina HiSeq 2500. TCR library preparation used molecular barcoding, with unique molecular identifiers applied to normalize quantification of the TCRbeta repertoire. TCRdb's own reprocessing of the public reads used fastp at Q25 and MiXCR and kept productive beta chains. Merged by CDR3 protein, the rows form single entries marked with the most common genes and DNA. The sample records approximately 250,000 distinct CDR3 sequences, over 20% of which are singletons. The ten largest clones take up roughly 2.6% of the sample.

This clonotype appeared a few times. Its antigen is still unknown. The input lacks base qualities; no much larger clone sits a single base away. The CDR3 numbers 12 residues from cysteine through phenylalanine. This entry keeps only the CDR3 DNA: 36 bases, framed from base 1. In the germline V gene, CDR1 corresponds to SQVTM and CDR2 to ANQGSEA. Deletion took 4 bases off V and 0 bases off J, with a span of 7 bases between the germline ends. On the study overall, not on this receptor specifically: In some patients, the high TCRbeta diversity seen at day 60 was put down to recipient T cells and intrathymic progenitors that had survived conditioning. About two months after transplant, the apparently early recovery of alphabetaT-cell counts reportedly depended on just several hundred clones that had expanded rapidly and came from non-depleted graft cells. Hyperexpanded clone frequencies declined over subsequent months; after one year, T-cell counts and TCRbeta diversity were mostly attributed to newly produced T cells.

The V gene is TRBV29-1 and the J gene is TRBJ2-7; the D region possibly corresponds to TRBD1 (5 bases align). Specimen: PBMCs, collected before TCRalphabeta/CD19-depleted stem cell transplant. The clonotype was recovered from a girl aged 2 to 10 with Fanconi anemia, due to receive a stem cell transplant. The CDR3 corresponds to CSVADSSYEQYF. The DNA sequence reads TGCAGCGTTGCTGACAGCTCCTACGAGCAGTACTTC.